The 23 T cell receptor beta chains below come from one sample, sequenced in a study of blood T cell repertoires in COVID-19. Assay used: immunoSEQ multiplex PCR; TCRdb lists only in-frame clones, some missing. Altogether under 90,000 clones are present, 80% being singletons, with the ten largest covering approximately 12%. Sequencing was carried out using peripheral blood. These receptors were taken from a human donor in a cohort sampled during active COVID-19.

This clone was observed a single time. The gene calls are TRBV19 and TRBJ2-5; D is unclear. The CDR3 totals 13 residues. Looked up from germline, CDR1 is LNHDA and CDR2 is SQIVND (reference sequence). Trimming took 9 bases from V and 3 from J, leaving 14 bases between them. The CDR3 DNA is TGTGCCAGCCACGGAGAGACCAAAGAGACCCAGTACTTC. It is translated as CASHGETKETQYF.

The V gene is TRBV5-4, the J gene TRBJ2-2, with 9 bases lining up with TRBD2. CDR3 size: 16 residues. The ends lost 3 bases at V and 5 bases at J; junction bases unmatched: 8. Germline loops: CDR1 SGHNT, CDR2 YYREEE (reference sequence). CDR3: CASSSSSGKPTGELFF. DNA of the CDR3: TGTGCCAGCAGCTCCTCTAGCGGGAAGCCAACCGGGGAGCTGTTTTTT.

This clone ranks as medium-sized. J is TRBJ1-3 and V is TRBV6-5; a possible D gene is TRBD1 (5 bases). The V gene lost 6 bases and the J gene lost 0 bases, with 12 bases spanning the gap. From germline, CDR1 is MNHEY and CDR2 SVGAGI. The CDR3 runs to 15 residues. CDR3 loop: CASRPSGFSGNTIYF. The CDR3 DNA reads as TGTGCCAGCAGGCCCTCAGGGTTCTCTGGAAACACCATATATTTT.

This sequence joins TRBV19 and TRBJ2-5; no clear D gene. This CDR3 comprises 13 residues. Germline V gene data show CDR1 as LNHDA and CDR2 as SQIVND (reference sequence). V lost 3 bases to trimming and J lost 7 bases, with 12 bases between them. CDR3 DNA: TGTGCCAGTAGTATGTCCCGGTCGGGGACCCAGTACTTC. Translated, it gives CASSMSRSGTQYF.

The chain recombines TRBV28 with TRBJ1-4; 10 bases line up with TRBD1. J was trimmed by 5 bases and V by 9 bases; bases with no gene match: 24. Germline CDR1 is MDHEN and CDR2 is SYDVKM. The CDR3 totals 20 residues. The CDR3 sequence: CARIKFDPGQGFWMNEKLFF. CDR3 DNA sequence: TGTGCCAGGATCAAGTTCGACCCGGGACAGGGGTTTTGGATGAATGAAAAACTGTTTTTT.

This clone showed up just once. The rearrangement joins TRBV6-5 to TRBJ1-2; no definite D call. With 0 bases removed from V and 4 bases from J, the gap between germline ends came to 12 bases. The CDR3 runs to 15 residues. From germline, CDR1 is MNHEY and CDR2 SVGAGI. The CDR3 nucleotides read TGTGCCAGCAGTTACTCGATGGAGAGCTTCTATGGCTACACCTTC. It encodes CASSYSMESFYGYTF.

This chain links TRBV5-4 with TRBJ2-7, with a tentative D call TRBD1 (6 bases). With 3 bases removed from V and 0 bases from J, the gap between germline ends came to 13 bases. Germline CDR1 SGHNT, CDR2 YYREEE (reference sequence). CDR3 size: 15 residues. The chain's CDR3 is CASSSQDRSSYEQYV. The CDR3 DNA is TGTGCCAGCAGCTCCCAAGACAGGAGCTCCTACGAGCAGTACGTC.

The chain couples TRBV19 to TRBJ2-5, with 7 nucleotides matching TRBD2. Germline V gives CDR1 LNHDA, CDR2 SQIVND (reference sequence). V lost 1 base to trimming and J lost 4 bases; unmatched junction nucleotides: 15. The CDR3 sequence is 18 residues long. CDR3 coding DNA: TGTGCCAGTAGTATAGGGCGTCCGGGACTACCTAGGGGAGAGACCCAGTACTTC. Its translation: CASSIGRPGLPRGETQYF.

The chain carries TRBV19 and TRBJ2-6, with D possibly TRBD1 on 5 matching bases. Per the germline V gene, CDR1 is LNHDA and CDR2 is SQIVND (reference sequence). The CDR3 runs 17 residues. Trimming pared 0 bases from V and 0 bases from J, leaving 9 bases between. This CDR3 is CASSIDSRASGANVLTF. CDR3 DNA sequence: TGTGCCAGTAGTATAGATAGCAGGGCCTCTGGGGCCAACGTCCTGACTTTC.

V usage is TRBV21-1 and J usage is TRBJ2-7; no DNA check was done on the table's D call, TRBD1. TRBV21-1 is assigned pseudogene status. This CDR3 has 18 residues. The CDR3, as DNA: TGTGCCAGCGAATTGGATAGAAAGGTCCCATACTGGGCGTACGAGCAGTACTTC. Translated: CASELDRKVPYWAYEQYF.

The chain carries TRBV7-2 and TRBJ2-5; TRBD2 agrees at 9 bases. Germline trimming cut 5 bases from V and 6 bases from J; bases unmatched to any gene: 10. The CDR3 has 15 amino acids. Germline values: CDR1 SGHTA, CDR2 FQGNSA. The CDR3 loop is CASSPSGGGAKTQYF. The CDR3 coding sequence is TGTGCCAGCAGCCCCAGTGGCGGGGGGGCAAAGACCCAGTACTTC. Looking up the rest from reference TRBV7-2 and TRBJ2-5 gives the full variable domain: GAGVSQSPSNKVTEKGKDVELRCDPISGHTALYWYRQSLGQGLEFLIYFQGNSAPDKSGLPSDRFSAERTGGSVSTLTIQRTQQEDSAVYLCASSPSGGGAKTQYFGPGTRLLVL.

This sequence joins TRBV27 and TRBJ1-4; D is possibly TRBD1 (5 bases). Germline V lookup: CDR1 MNHEY, CDR2 SMNVEV (reference sequence). The ends were cut back, 6 bases at V and 6 bases at J, with 14 bases in the middle. The CDR3 runs to 14 residues. CDR3 sequence (DNA): TGTGCCAGCAGGGAGGGAAGGGGTTATGAAAAACTGTTTTTT. Its protein is CASREGRGYEKLFF. Full variable domain (outside the CDR3, taken from reference TRBV27 and TRBJ1-4): EAQVTQNPRYLITVTGKKLTVTCSQNMNHEYMSWYRQDPGLGLRQIYYSMNVEVTDKGDVPEGYKVSRKEKRNFPLILESPSPNQTSLYFCASREGRGYEKLFFGSGTQLSVL.

This clone was seen more than once but under ten times. This sequence joins TRBV29-1 and TRBJ2-1; 9 bases align to TRBD2. With V trimmed by 4 bases and J by 10 bases, 11 bases remained unmatched. Germline CDR1 is SQVTM and CDR2 is ANQGSEA. The CDR3 sequence is 14 residues long. In DNA, the CDR3 is TGCAGCGTTGCGGTAGCGGGAGTAGTTGGCGAGCAGTTCTTC. It specifies CSVAVAGVVGEQFF.

This clone was detected a few times. The chain couples TRBV9 to TRBJ2-1; 9 bases agree with TRBD1. V trimming: 6 bases; J trimming: 5 bases; junction bases outside the gene matches: 9. The CDR3 length is 15 residues. Germline V lookup: CDR1 SGDLS, CDR2 YYNGEE. The CDR3, as DNA: TGTGCCAGCACCCCGGGACAGGGTAGGAACAATGAGCAGTTCTTC. Translating gives CASTPGQGRNNEQFF.

The count of this clone is one. V usage is TRBV25-1 and J usage is TRBJ1-5; D call uncertain. V was cut by 6 bases and J by 5 bases, with 11 bases left in between. Germline V CDR1 and CDR2: MGHDK, SYGVNS. CDR3 size: 13 residues. In DNA form, the CDR3 reads TGTGCCAGCAGGGCAAGTCTTTATCAGCCCCAGCATTTT. Translated, it gives CASRASLYQPQHF.

V is TRBV5-1 and J is TRBJ1-6; 10 bases map to TRBD1. CDR1 and CDR2 from the germline V gene are SGHRS and YFSETQ. Trimming cost V 4 bases and J 10 bases; bases outside gene matches: 11. This CDR3 contains 16 residues. The CDR3 DNA is TGCGCCAGCAGCACGCGTCCGGGACAGGGGCGCTCACCCCTCCACTTT. It encodes CASSTRPGQGRSPLHF.

V usage is TRBV5-5 and J usage is TRBJ2-3; D is perhaps TRBD1 (6 bases). The V gene lost 2 bases and the J gene lost 2 bases, with 12 bases spanning the gap. The CDR3 length is 15 residues. Germline V CDR1 and CDR2: SGHKS, YYEKEE (reference sequence). DNA of the CDR3: TGTGCCAGCAGCTTAGGGGGACGCTCCACAGATACGCAGTATTTT. This sequence encodes CASSLGGRSTDTQYF. The variable domain in full, with the rest retrieved from reference TRBV5-5 and TRBJ2-3, is DAGVTQSPTHLIKTRGQQVTLRCSPISGHKSVSWYQQVLGQGPQFIFQYYEKEERGRGNFPDRFSARQFPNYSSELNVNALLLGDSALYLCASSLGGRSTDTQYFGPGTRLTVL.

DNA for the CDR3: TGTGCCAGCAGCTTACGACTAGCGGGAGGTCTGCACGTC. It specifies CASSLRLAGGLHV. The V and J genes are TRBV7-9 and TRBJ2-7, with 13 bases fitting TRBD2. Germline CDR1 and CDR2: SEHNR and FQNEAQ (reference sequence). This CDR3 spans 13 amino acids.

The J gene is TRBJ2-7, the V gene TRBV5-1, with 10 bases aligning to TRBD1. The CDR3 runs to 14 residues. V was clipped by 4 bases and J by 4 bases; unmatched bases: 5. The germline V gene has CDR1 SGHRS and CDR2 YFSETQ. The CDR3 spells CASSVRDRGYEQYF. The DNA for the CDR3 is TGCGCCAGCAGCGTCCGGGACAGGGGATACGAGCAGTACTTC.

This clone came up a few times. V and J are TRBV5-5 and TRBJ2-5; D not resolved. This CDR3 is 12 amino acids long. Trimming removed 4 bases from V and 4 bases from J, with 8 bases in between. Germline V gene data show CDR1 as SGHKS and CDR2 as YYEKEE (reference sequence). CDR3 region: CASSTMLETQYF. The DNA of the CDR3 is TGTGCCAGCAGCACAATGTTAGAGACCCAGTACTTC.

The chain employs TRBV28 and TRBJ1-6; D gene uncertain. The CDR3 sequence is 12 residues long. Germline V gene sequence: CDR1 MDHEN, CDR2 SYDVKM. Trimming left V 3 bases short and J 6 bases short, with 3 bases between. CDR3 DNA: TGTGCCAGCAGTTTCCGTAATTCACCCCTCCACTTT. Its protein product is CASSFRNSPLHF.

The sample holds a few counts of this clone. The J gene is TRBJ2-7, the V gene TRBV6-2 or TRBV6-3; tentative D call: TRBD1 (5 bases). The CDR3 length is 12 residues. Trimming left V 5 bases short and J 2 bases short, with 7 bases between. Germline V CDR1 and CDR2: MNHEY, SVGEGT. The CDR3 coding sequence is TGTGCCAGCAGTGACAGTGCCTACGAGCAGTACTTC. It is translated as CASSDSAYEQYF.

This clone was detected only a few times. V is TRBV18 and J is TRBJ1-1, with 7 nucleotides matching TRBD1. CDR1 is KGHSH and CDR2 is LQKENI in the germline V gene. The length of the CDR3 is 15 residues. The J segment lost 0 bases and the V segment lost 4 bases, leaving 5 bases of the junction unmatched. The CDR3 DNA sequence: TGTGCCAGCTCACGGATGGGACAGCTGAACACTGAAGCTTTCTTT. Residues: CASSRMGQLNTEAFF.